A single sample gave rise to the 15 T cell receptor beta chains below, sequenced in a study of a mutant IDH1 vaccine in newly diagnosed glioma. The time point denotes: week 5, during vaccination. The vaccine gave 300 ug of a 20-mer mutant IDH1 peptide subcutaneously per dose. Measured with immunoSEQ multiplex PCR; TCRdb has only the in-frame clones, and not every one. The data show fewer than 100,000 clones, about 91% seen once. No antigen is known for these receptors. The sample here was PBMCs, taken from a glioma patient whose treatment included an IDH1 peptide vaccine. The receptors originated from a woman aged 45-59 years with glioma.

The chain carries TRBV29-1 and TRBJ1-3; D gene unclear. Deletions cut 0 bases from V and 1 base from J, with 4 bases between. Germline V CDR1 and CDR2: SQVTM, ANQGSEA. The CDR3 totals 13 residues. This chain's CDR3 is CSVEEGSGNTIYF. CDR3 sequence (DNA): TGCAGCGTTGAAGAAGGGTCTGGAAACACCATATATTTT.

The chain uses TRBV4-1 and TRBJ2-1, with 12 bases fitting TRBD2. CDR3 length equals 19 residues. V gave up 3 bases and J gave up 9 bases; unmatched junction bases: 18. Germline CDR1 is MGHRA and CDR2 is YSYEKL. In DNA form, the CDR3 reads TGCGCCAGCAGCCATTACGGACTAGCGGGGAGCAGAAGGCTGCGTGAGCAGTTCTTC. Protein sequence: CASSHYGLAGSRRLREQFF.

The chain couples TRBV28 to TRBJ1-4; no firm D call. The CDR3 runs 15 residues. Germline-derived CDR1 and CDR2 are MDHEN and SYDVKM. V shed 6 bases and J shed 7 bases, with 18 bases lying between them. For the CDR3, the DNA is TGTGCCAGCAGCCCAAGAATGTGGGGAGGTGAAAAACTGTTTTTT. Its protein is CASSPRMWGGEKLFF.

The chain uses TRBV9 and TRBJ1-4; TRBD1 agrees at 7 bases. Per the germline V gene, CDR1 is SGDLS and CDR2 is YYNGEE. V lost 0 bases and J lost 6; bases outside the gene matches: 5. The CDR3 contains 15 residues. DNA for the CDR3: TGTGCCAGCAGCGTAGGAGGGGGCAAAGATGAAAAACTGTTTTTT. The encoded protein is CASSVGGGKDEKLFF.

The rearrangement links TRBV6-1 to TRBJ2-7; perhaps TRBD1 as D (6 bases). The CDR3 sequence is 13 residues long. V was trimmed by 6 bases and J by 3 bases, leaving 12 bases between them. Per germline, CDR1 MNHNS and CDR2 SASEGT. The chain's CDR3 is CASSDRTSYEQYF. The CDR3 DNA reads as TGTGCCAGCAGCGACAGGACCAGCTACGAGCAGTACTTC.

V and J are TRBV6-6 and TRBJ2-7; D gene unclear. The V gene lost 0 bases and the J gene lost 0 bases, with 9 bases spanning the gap. This CDR3 region has 15 residues. Germline values: CDR1 MNHNY, CDR2 SVGAGI (reference sequence). The CDR3 bases are TGTGCCAGCAGTTACTCAGGGAAATCCTCCTACGAGCAGTACTTC. Amino acid sequence: CASSYSGKSSYEQYF.

This sequence joins TRBV18 and TRBJ2-5, with a weak D call TRBD1 (6 bases). The germline gives CDR1 KGHSH, CDR2 LQKENI. V lost 0 bases and J 4 bases, leaving 12 bases between the germline ends. This CDR3 contains 15 residues. The CDR3 DNA reads TGTGCCAGCTCACCACCGTCAACAGGGCGAGAGACCCAGTACTTC. This gives the protein CASSPPSTGRETQYF.

The genes are TRBV5-1 and TRBJ2-3; D is ambiguous. V lost 7 bases, J lost 2 bases, and 14 bases lay in between. The CDR3 spans 14 residues. CDR1 is SGHRS, CDR2 YFSETQ, per germline. CDR3 residues: CASGVKPPTDTQYF. CDR3 coding DNA: TGCGCCAGCGGCGTCAAACCCCCCACAGATACGCAGTATTTT.

The sample holds one count of this clone. The CDR3 bases are TGTGCCAGCAGTGCCGGGACAGGGGCCTACGAGCAGTACTTC. Its protein product is CASSAGTGAYEQYF. The rearrangement links TRBV2 to TRBJ2-7; 10 bases are shared with TRBD1. The CDR3 length is 14 residues. V lost 4 bases and J lost 2; bases outside the gene matches: 2. Germline V gene sequence: CDR1 SNHLY, CDR2 FYNNEI.

The rearrangement links TRBV30 to TRBJ2-7, with D unclear. Germline V CDR1 and CDR2: GTSNPN, SVGIG (reference sequence). There are 11 residues in the CDR3. The V gene lost 0 bases and the J gene lost 7 bases, with 7 bases spanning the gap. CDR3 in amino acids: CAWSVLREQYF. Written as DNA, the CDR3 is TGTGCCTGGAGTGTCCTTCGGGAGCAGTACTTC.

This clone was picked up one time. The CDR3 DNA follows: TGTGCCAGCAGTCCCACCTTCGGGCATAGCAATCAGCCCCAGCATTTT. Translating it yields CASSPTFGHSNQPQHF. V usage is TRBV28 and J usage is TRBJ1-5, with D uncertain. The V end was cut by 5 bases, the J end by 0 bases, with 14 bases between. The germline gives CDR1 MDHEN, CDR2 SYDVKM. The CDR3 consists of 16 residues.

As DNA, the CDR3 is TGCAGCGTAAAGCCGGGACCTTTCTACGAGCAGTACTTC. This translates into CSVKPGPFYEQYF. The genes are TRBV29-1 and TRBJ2-7; D tentatively fits TRBD1 or TRBD2 (5 bases each). V lost 6 bases to trimming and J lost 3 bases, with 15 bases between them. Germline CDR1 and CDR2: SQVTM and ANQGSEA. The CDR3 sequence is 13 residues long.

This sequence joins TRBV5-1 and TRBJ2-1, with a weak D call TRBD1 (6 bases). CDR1 and CDR2 (germline): SGHRS, YFSETQ. Trimming stripped 0 bases from V and 6 bases from J, with 13 bases between. The CDR3 sequence is 15 residues long. CDR3 sequence: CASSLGGGEGNEQFF. CDR3 DNA: TGCGCCAGCAGCTTGGGAGGGGGAGAGGGCAATGAGCAGTTCTTC.

The V call is TRBV4-1, the J call TRBJ1-2, with 8 positions matching TRBD1. J lost 8 bases, V lost 0 bases, and 5 bases had no gene match. Germline-derived CDR1 and CDR2 are MGHRA and YSYEKL. There are 14 residues in the CDR3. CDR3 coding DNA: TGCGCCAGCAGCCAAGACGGACAGGGCAGGGGCTACACCTTC. It is translated as CASSQDGQGRGYTF.

V and J are TRBV5-6 and TRBJ2-5, with TRBD2 matching over 7 bases. The DNA end favors TRBJ2-7, so the J call may be wrong. CDR1 SGHDT and CDR2 YYEEEE come from the germline V gene. The CDR3 spans 14 residues. For the CDR3, the DNA is TGTGCCAGCAGCCGCCCGGGGGGCTCCTACGAGCAGTACTTC. Its protein is CASSRPGGSYEQYF.